A selection of T cell receptor beta chains follows, all from one sample in a study of T-cell memory formation after mild COVID-19. TCRdb re-analysed the 5' RACE reads in MiXCR, keeping a single row per CDR3 protein. This table has about 430,000 distinct CDR3 sequences, approximately 24% appearing once. Material: PBMCs or a T cell subset sorted from them (not recorded which). Receptors were obtained from an adult woman who had mild COVID-19 (a few samples of this study predate the infection). Cell type and time point are not known. Each CDR3 is given with its conserved first and last residue. A D gene is named only where the DNA matches it firmly. Some rows have no size entry. The others give once, few or many, or a class for an expanded clone.

length: 13; V: TRBV12-3/TRBV12-4; size: few; D: TRBD1; J: TRBJ2-3; DNA: TGTGCCAGCAGTTCGGGACAGGGGGATACGCAGTATTTT; CDR3: CASSSGQGDTQYF
length: 11; V: TRBV6-6; size: -; D: -; J: TRBJ2-7; DNA: TGTGCCAGCCTGGCTGGATACGAGCAGTACTTC; CDR3: CASLAGYEQYF
length: 14; V: TRBV5-1; size: few; D: -; J: TRBJ1-1; DNA: TGCGCCAGCAGCTTGGGACGGTTGGGCACTGAAGCTTTCTTT; CDR3: CASSLGRLGTEAFF
length: 15; V: TRBV25-1; size: few; D: -; J: TRBJ1-1; DNA: TGTGCCAGCAGTGAATCTCTCGGACGAAGCACTGAAGCTTTCTTT; CDR3: CASSESLGRSTEAFF
length: 15; V: TRBV4-2; size: once; D: -; J: TRBJ2-7; DNA: TGTGCCAGCAGCCAAGATCTCGGGACCTCCTACGAGCAGTACTTC; CDR3: CASSQDLGTSYEQYF
length: 17; V: TRBV12-3/TRBV12-4; size: -; D: TRBD1; J: TRBJ2-1; DNA: TGTGCCAGCAGTTTAGATGGAGGGACAGGGAATTTCAATGAGCAGTTCTTC; CDR3: CASSLDGGTGNFNEQFF
length: 13; V: TRBV12-3/TRBV12-4; size: few; D: TRBD1; J: TRBJ1-2; DNA: TGTGCCAGCACTATGACAGGGAACTATGGCTACACCTTC; CDR3: CASTMTGNYGYTF
length: 14; V: TRBV11-2; size: -; D: -; J: TRBJ1-1; DNA: TGTGCCAGCAGCATCCAGATCTTGAACACTGAAGCTTTCTTT; CDR3: CASSIQILNTEAFF
length: 16; V: TRBV5-1; size: few; D: TRBD2; J: TRBJ2-7; DNA: TGCGCCAGCAGCTCCCGGACTAGCGGGGACAGGTACGAGCAGTACTTC; CDR3: CASSSRTSGDRYEQYF
length: 12; V: TRBV2; size: few; D: -; J: TRBJ2-7; DNA: TGTGCCAGCAGTGAAGCGCTTTACGAGCAGTACTTC; CDR3: CASSEALYEQYF
length: 13; V: TRBV4-1; size: -; D: -; J: TRBJ2-5; DNA: TGCGCCAGCAGCCAGGGGCCAAGGGGGGCCCAGTACTTC; CDR3: CASSQGPRGAQYF
length: 17; V: TRBV9; size: few; D: TRBD1; J: TRBJ2-3; DNA: TGTGCCAGCAGCGTACCACCGGGACAGGGCAGCACAGATACGCAGTATTTT; CDR3: CASSVPPGQGSTDTQYF
length: 19; V: TRBV11-3; size: few; D: TRBD2; J: TRBJ2-1; DNA: TGTGCCAGCAGCGGACCAAGTAACGGCGCTAGCGGGACATTCGATGAGCAGTTCTTC; CDR3: CASSGPSNGASGTFDEQFF
length: 11; V: TRBV11-2; size: few; D: -; J: TRBJ2-1; DNA: TGTGCCAGCAGCTACTCCCTCGAGCAGTTCTTC; CDR3: CASSYSLEQFF
length: 15; V: TRBV7-2; size: few; D: TRBD1; J: TRBJ2-2; DNA: TGTGCCAGCAGCCTTCTGGGACAGGGGACCGGGGAGCTGTTTTTT; CDR3: CASSLLGQGTGELFF
length: 14; V: TRBV7-2; size: many; D: -; J: TRBJ2-3; DNA: TGTGCCAGCAGCTTAGGTCTTGGCACAGATACGCAGTATTTT; CDR3: CASSLGLGTDTQYF
length: 12; V: TRBV20-1; size: few; D: -; J: TRBJ1-5; DNA: TGCAGTGCTAGAGCCCCGGGACTTGGGGGGCATTTT; CDR3: CSARAPGLGGHF
length: 15; V: TRBV9; size: few; D: TRBD1; J: TRBJ2-1; DNA: TGTGCCAGCAGCGCGTCCGGGACAGCCGCCGATGAGCAGTTCTTC; CDR3: CASSASGTAADEQFF
length: 13; V: TRBV5-1; size: -; D: TRBD1; J: TRBJ1-2; DNA: TGCGCCAGCAGTCCAGACAGGGTCGGGGGCTACACCTTC; CDR3: CASSPDRVGGYTF
length: 13; V: TRBV7-2; size: -; D: -; J: TRBJ2-1; DNA: TGTGCCAGCAGCTTATCTAGGGCAGAAGAGCAGTTCTTC; CDR3: CASSLSRAEEQFF
length: 15; V: TRBV24-1; size: -; D: TRBD2; J: TRBJ2-5; DNA: TGTGCCACCAGTGACCCCGGGACTAGAGGAGAGACCCAGTACTTC; CDR3: CATSDPGTRGETQYF
length: 13; V: TRBV12-3/TRBV12-4; size: -; D: TRBD2; J: TRBJ2-5; DNA: TGTGCCAGCACCCCGGGCGGGGGAGAGACCCAGTACTTC; CDR3: CASTPGGGETQYF
length: 22; V: TRBV10-1; size: -; D: TRBD2; J: TRBJ2-1; DNA: TGCGCCAGCAGTGGGGACAGCACATTCGGGACTAGCGGGTTTAGCTCCTACAATGAGCAGTTCTTC; CDR3: CASSGDSTFGTSGFSSYNEQFF
length: 16; V: TRBV6-6; size: -; D: TRBD2; J: TRBJ2-2; DNA: TGTGCCAGCAGTCCTCGAAGCGGGAGGGACACCGGGGAGCTGTTTTTT; CDR3: CASSPRSGRDTGELFF
length: 13; V: TRBV6-2/TRBV6-3; size: few; D: -; J: TRBJ2-1; DNA: TGTGCCAGCAGTTACTCGATGACCAATGAGCAGTTCTTC; CDR3: CASSYSMTNEQFF
length: 11; V: TRBV7-8; size: -; D: -; J: TRBJ2-1; DNA: TGTGCCAGCAGCTTTGGGGGCCGACAGTTCTTC; CDR3: CASSFGGRQFF
length: 15; V: TRBV7-6; size: many; D: TRBD2; J: TRBJ2-1; DNA: TGTGCCAGCAGCTTAGGGGCTAGCGGCTACAATGAGCAGTTCTTC; CDR3: CASSLGASGYNEQFF
length: 16; V: TRBV7-2; size: few; D: TRBD1; J: TRBJ1-2; DNA: TGTGCCAGCAGCCGGAACCGACAGGGCCGGAACTATGGCTACACCTTC; CDR3: CASSRNRQGRNYGYTF
length: 18; V: TRBV11-3; size: -; D: -; J: TRBJ2-6; DNA: TGTGCCAGCAGCCCAGGGGCAGGGGCGTACTCTGGGGCCAACGTCCTGACTTTC; CDR3: CASSPGAGAYSGANVLTF
length: 13; V: TRBV30; size: -; D: -; J: TRBJ1-1; DNA: TGTGCCTGGAGTGCGCAGTTGAACACTGAAGCTTTCTTT; CDR3: CAWSAQLNTEAFF
length: 13; V: TRBV29-1; size: -; D: -; J: TRBJ1-1; DNA: TGCAGCGTTGAGCGGGGGAGGAGGACTGAAGCTTTCTTT; CDR3: CSVERGRRTEAFF
length: 15; V: TRBV24-1; size: -; D: TRBD1; J: TRBJ1-2; DNA: TGTGCCACCTGGGGAGGCTTGGGACAGAACTATGGCTACACCTTC; CDR3: CATWGGLGQNYGYTF
length: 13; V: TRBV3-1; size: few; D: -; J: TRBJ2-4; DNA: TGTGCCAGCAGCCAAGCGGGAGAGGGCATTCAGTACTTC; CDR3: CASSQAGEGIQYF
length: 15; V: TRBV27; size: -; D: TRBD1; J: TRBJ2-7; DNA: TGTGCCAGCAGTCTAAACAGGGGACCGGGCTACGAGCAGTACTTC; CDR3: CASSLNRGPGYEQYF
length: 11; V: TRBV10-3; size: -; D: TRBD2; J: TRBJ2-7; DNA: TGTGCCATCAGTGACGGACTAGGGCAGTACTTC; CDR3: CAISDGLGQYF
length: 14; V: TRBV27; size: -; D: -; J: TRBJ2-7; DNA: TGTGCCAGCAGATACTATCAGACAGGACGGGAGCAGTACTTC; CDR3: CASRYYQTGREQYF
length: 16; V: TRBV12-3/TRBV12-4; size: -; D: TRBD2; J: TRBJ2-1; DNA: TGTGCCAGCAGTCCGGATGAGCGGGAGGGGTACAATGAGCAGTTCTTC; CDR3: CASSPDEREGYNEQFF
length: 11; V: TRBV6-2/TRBV6-3; size: -; D: -; J: TRBJ2-7; DNA: TGTGCCAGCAGCTACCGACGGGAGCAGTACTTC; CDR3: CASSYRREQYF
length: 16; V: TRBV2; size: -; D: -; J: TRBJ1-5; DNA: TGTGCCAGCAGGTCCCCCACCCGTGGGCGGCATCAGCCCCAGCATTTT; CDR3: CASRSPTRGRHQPQHF
length: 15; V: TRBV7-2; size: few; D: TRBD1; J: TRBJ1-5; DNA: TGTGCCAGCAGCCCCAACCGGGACAGGAATCAGCCCCAGCATTTT; CDR3: CASSPNRDRNQPQHF
length: 15; V: TRBV20-1; size: -; D: TRBD2; J: TRBJ2-3; DNA: TGCAGTGGAGGGGAGGGCCCAGGAATCGGCGGTACGCAGTATTTT; CDR3: CSGGEGPGIGGTQYF
length: 15; V: TRBV7-2; size: many; D: TRBD2; J: TRBJ2-1; DNA: TGTGCCAGCAGCCCGACTAGCGGGAGTATGAATGAGCAGTTCTTC; CDR3: CASSPTSGSMNEQFF
length: 15; V: TRBV20-1; size: -; D: TRBD2; J: TRBJ2-3; DNA: TGCAGTGCTGGTGGACTAGCGGGCTACACAGATACGCAGTATTTT; CDR3: CSAGGLAGYTDTQYF
length: 14; V: TRBV3-1; size: -; D: TRBD1; J: TRBJ1-1; DNA: TGTGCCAGCAGCCAAGGTCTTCGGGGACAGGGGGCTTTCTTT; CDR3: CASSQGLRGQGAFF
length: 14; V: TRBV27; size: -; D: TRBD1; J: TRBJ2-2; DNA: TGTGCCAGCAGTTTTCAGGGGGCGGCCGGGGAGCTGTTTTTT; CDR3: CASSFQGAAGELFF
length: 15; V: TRBV27; size: few; D: TRBD2; J: TRBJ2-3; DNA: TGTGCCAGCAGACCGAGCGGGGGTTTTGCAGATACGCAGTATTTT; CDR3: CASRPSGGFADTQYF
length: 15; V: TRBV7-2; size: -; D: -; J: TRBJ2-1; DNA: TGTGCCAGCAGCTTAACCCGAGGATCCTACAATGAGCAGTTCTTC; CDR3: CASSLTRGSYNEQFF
length: 13; V: TRBV7-8; size: few; D: -; J: TRBJ1-5; DNA: TGTGCCAGCAGCTTAGACCCTTCAGGACCCCAGCATTTT; CDR3: CASSLDPSGPQHF
length: 14; V: TRBV12-3/TRBV12-4; size: few; D: -; J: TRBJ2-1; DNA: TGTGCCAGCAGTTTTACCGGGGGCGCTGATGAGCAGTTCTTC; CDR3: CASSFTGGADEQFF
length: 14; V: TRBV15; size: -; D: TRBD1; J: TRBJ1-2; DNA: TGTGCCACCAGCAAGGACAGGGGAATTTATGGCTACACCTTC; CDR3: CATSKDRGIYGYTF
length: 15; V: TRBV5-1; size: few; D: -; J: TRBJ1-3; DNA: TGCGCCAGCAGCCTGGACAGCCCCCCTGGAAACACCATATATTTT; CDR3: CASSLDSPPGNTIYF
length: 12; V: TRBV14; size: few; D: -; J: TRBJ2-1; DNA: TGTGCCAGCAGCCAAGTTGCCCATGAGCAGTTCTTC; CDR3: CASSQVAHEQFF
length: 15; V: TRBV24-1; size: -; D: TRBD1; J: TRBJ2-5; DNA: TGTGCCACCAGTGATTGGGACAGGGGGCGTGAGACCCAGTACTTC; CDR3: CATSDWDRGRETQYF
length: 17; V: TRBV7-2; size: many; D: -; J: TRBJ2-7; DNA: TGTGCCAGCAGCTTAGGAGCCCCTAGGGGACGGGGTTACGAGCAGTACTTC; CDR3: CASSLGAPRGRGYEQYF
length: 16; V: TRBV21-1; size: -; D: -; J: TRBJ2-7; DNA: TGTGCCAGCAGCATCTTTTGGCTCCTGGTCCAGGTCGAGCAGTACTTC; CDR3: CASSIFWLLVQVEQYF
length: 14; V: TRBV5-1; size: medium-sized; D: -; J: TRBJ2-5; DNA: TGCGCCAGCAGCTCCGGGCAGGGGAGAGAGACCCAGTACTTC; CDR3: CASSSGQGRETQYF
length: 14; V: TRBV4-2; size: -; D: -; J: TRBJ2-7; DNA: TGTGCCAGCAGCCAAGAACAGAGATCCTACGAGCAGTACTTC; CDR3: CASSQEQRSYEQYF
length: 16; V: TRBV12-3/TRBV12-4; size: few; D: -; J: TRBJ2-7; DNA: TGTGCCAGCAGTTCAACGGACAGCCACTCCCGGGCCGAGCAGTACTTC; CDR3: CASSSTDSHSRAEQYF
length: 13; V: TRBV7-2; size: -; D: -; J: TRBJ2-7; DNA: TGTGCCAGCAGCTTTTTGCCCCGGGGCGAGCAGTACTTC; CDR3: CASSFLPRGEQYF
length: 13; V: TRBV5-5; size: -; D: -; J: TRBJ1-1; DNA: TGTGCCAGCAGCCCGACCGGGGTCCCTGAAGCTTTCTTT; CDR3: CASSPTGVPEAFF